Presented here are 7 T cell receptor beta chains from one specimen sequenced in a study of cytomegalovirus exposure and HLA in healthy donors. Use of 60 Vbeta and 13 Jbeta primers characterized the PCR. Sequenced by immunoSEQ multiplex PCR; TCRdb stores in-frame clones only, minus some. The listing contains around 50,000 clones. The sample consisted of PBMCs. The receptors were gathered from a female donor in good health and CMV-seronegative.

The gene calls are TRBV9 and TRBJ1-1; 8 bases map to TRBD1. Per the germline V gene, CDR1 is SGDLS and CDR2 is YYNGEE. J was trimmed by 3 bases and V by 4 bases; bases with no gene match: 8. This CDR3 has 15 residues. The CDR3 DNA reads TGTGCCAGCAGCCCGAGACAGGGGACCGACACTGAAGCTTTCTTT. Protein product: CASSPRQGTDTEAFF.

The CDR3 DNA follows: TGTGCCAGCTCACCGTCGAGGGAGTACTATGGCTACACCTTC. Its protein is CASSPSREYYGYTF. The chain employs TRBV18 and TRBJ1-2, with D unresolved. Germline CDR1 and CDR2: KGHSH and LQKENI. V lost 3 bases and J 3 bases, leaving 11 bases between the germline ends. This CDR3 is built from 14 residues.

The CDR3 reads CASSEQTGGNTEAFF. CDR3 bases: TGTGCCAGCAGTGAACAGACAGGGGGGAACACTGAAGCTTTCTTT. The chain has TRBV6-1 and TRBJ1-1; the match to TRBD1 covers 9 bases. The CDR3 loop spans 15 amino acids. Trimming cost V 2 bases and J 1 base; bases outside gene matches: 2. In germline, CDR1 is MNHNS, CDR2 SASEGT.

The CDR3 DNA reads TGTGCCAGCAGTTACGCAATAGCTTCGCGCAATGAGCAGTTCTTC. It encodes CASSYAIASRNEQFF. V and J are TRBV6-5 and TRBJ2-1; D gene ambiguous. V gave up 2 bases and J gave up 6 bases, with 14 bases separating them. The CDR3 sequence is 15 residues long. Germline CDR1 reads MNHEY; CDR2 reads SVGAGI.

The CDR3 bases are TGCAGCGTTGATTTGACAGGAGGAAATTATGGCTACACCTTC. Residues: CSVDLTGGNYGYTF. This rearrangement joins TRBV29-1 to TRBJ1-2; tentative D call: TRBD1 (6 bases). Germline loops: CDR1 SQVTM, CDR2 ANQGSEA. This CDR3 spans 14 amino acids. Trimming left V 3 bases short and J 5 bases short, with 16 bases between.

This chain joins TRBV9 and TRBJ1-3; D might be TRBD1 (6 bases). This CDR3 region has 15 residues. CDR1 SGDLS and CDR2 YYNGEE come from the germline V gene. The V and J ends lost 6 bases and 0 bases respectively, with 13 bases between them. CDR3 region: CASTRQGNSGNTIYF. CDR3 sequence (DNA): TGTGCCAGCACTAGGCAGGGGAACTCTGGAAACACCATATATTTT.

This chain joins TRBV4-1 and TRBJ1-2, with 7 bases aligning to TRBD1. The V gene end was trimmed by 4 bases and the J gene end by 5 bases; junction bases not matched to a gene: 7. This CDR3 comprises 14 residues. Germline V CDR1 and CDR2: MGHRA, YSYEKL. The DNA for the CDR3 is TGCGCCAGCAGCCCGCCGGGACAGATTTATGGCTACACCTTC. Translated: CASSPPGQIYGYTF.